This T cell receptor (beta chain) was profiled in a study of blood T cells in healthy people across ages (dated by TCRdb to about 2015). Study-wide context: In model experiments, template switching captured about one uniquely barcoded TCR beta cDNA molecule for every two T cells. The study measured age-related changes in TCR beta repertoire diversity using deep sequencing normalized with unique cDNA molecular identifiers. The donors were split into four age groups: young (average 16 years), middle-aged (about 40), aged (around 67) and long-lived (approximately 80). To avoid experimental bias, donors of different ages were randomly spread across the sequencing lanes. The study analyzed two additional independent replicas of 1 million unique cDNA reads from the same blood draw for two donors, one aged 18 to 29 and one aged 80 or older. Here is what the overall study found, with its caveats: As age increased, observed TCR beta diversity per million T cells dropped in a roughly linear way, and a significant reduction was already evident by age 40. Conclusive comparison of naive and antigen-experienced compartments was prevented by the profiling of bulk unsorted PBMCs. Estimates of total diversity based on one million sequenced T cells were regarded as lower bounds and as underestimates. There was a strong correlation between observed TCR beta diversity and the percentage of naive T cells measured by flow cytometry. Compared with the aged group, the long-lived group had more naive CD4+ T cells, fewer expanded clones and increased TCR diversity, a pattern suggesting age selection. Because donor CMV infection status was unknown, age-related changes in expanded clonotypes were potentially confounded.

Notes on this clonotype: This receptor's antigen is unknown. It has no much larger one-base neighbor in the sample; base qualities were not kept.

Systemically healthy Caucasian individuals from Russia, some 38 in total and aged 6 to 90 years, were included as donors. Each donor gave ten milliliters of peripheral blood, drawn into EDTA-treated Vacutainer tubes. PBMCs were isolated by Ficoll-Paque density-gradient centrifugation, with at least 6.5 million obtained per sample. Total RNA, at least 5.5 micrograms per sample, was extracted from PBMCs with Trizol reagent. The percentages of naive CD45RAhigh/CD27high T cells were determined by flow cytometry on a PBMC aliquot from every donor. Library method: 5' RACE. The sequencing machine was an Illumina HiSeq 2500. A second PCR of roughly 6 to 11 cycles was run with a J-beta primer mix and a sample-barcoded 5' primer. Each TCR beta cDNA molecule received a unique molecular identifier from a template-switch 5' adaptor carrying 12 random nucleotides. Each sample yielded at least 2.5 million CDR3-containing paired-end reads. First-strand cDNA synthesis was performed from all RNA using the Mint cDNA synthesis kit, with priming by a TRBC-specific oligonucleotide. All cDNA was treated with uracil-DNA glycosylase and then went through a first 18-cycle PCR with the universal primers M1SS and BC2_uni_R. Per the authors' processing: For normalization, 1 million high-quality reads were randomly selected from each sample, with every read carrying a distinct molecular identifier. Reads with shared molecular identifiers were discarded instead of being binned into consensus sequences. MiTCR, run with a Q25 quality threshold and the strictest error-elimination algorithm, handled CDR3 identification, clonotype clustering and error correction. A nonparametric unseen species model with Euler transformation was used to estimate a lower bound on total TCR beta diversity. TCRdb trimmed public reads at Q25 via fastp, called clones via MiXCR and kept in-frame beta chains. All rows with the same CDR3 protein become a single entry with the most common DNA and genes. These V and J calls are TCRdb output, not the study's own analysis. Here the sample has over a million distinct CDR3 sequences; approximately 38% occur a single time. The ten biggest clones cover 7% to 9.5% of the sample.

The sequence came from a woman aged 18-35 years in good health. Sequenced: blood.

CDR3 sequence: CASSLGALAGVRNEQFF. The DNA reads TGCGCCAGCAGCTTGGGAGCTCTAGCGGGAGTACGGAATGAGCAGTTCTTC. This chain is built from TRBV5-1 and TRBJ2-1; 10 nucleotides in the junction match TRBD2. From the germline V gene, CDR1 is SGHRS and CDR2 is YFSETQ. Trimming accounts for 0 bases at V and 7 bases at J, while the number of junction bases matched to no gene is 10. From its cysteine to its phenylalanine, the CDR3 spans 17 amino acids. The retained sequence is limited to the CDR3, 51 bases, with the frame set at the first base.